The 19 T cell receptor beta chains reported below all come from one sample, sequenced in a study of T-cell memory formation after mild COVID-19. TCRdb passed the 5' RACE reads through MiXCR, listing each CDR3 protein once. The sample holds roughly 250,000 distinct CDR3 sequences, roughly 17% seen once. Sequenced material: PBMCs or a T cell subset sorted from them (not recorded which). These receptors all come from a man aged 18 to 29 who had mild COVID-19 (a few samples of this study predate the infection). Cell type and time point are not known.

This clonotype was counted many times. This chain connects TRBV6-5 to TRBJ2-7; the D is unclear. Trimming took 5 bases from V and 0 from J, leaving 11 bases between them. This CDR3 region has 14 residues. CDR1 is MNHEY, CDR2 SVGAGI, per germline. The DNA of the CDR3 is TGTGCCAGCAGTAGCTCACAGTACTCCTACGAGCAGTACGTC. Translating gives CASSSSQYSYEQYV.

This clonotype was counted between two and nine times. The chain uses TRBV29-1 and TRBJ2-2; D is perhaps TRBD1 or TRBD2 (6 bases each). The V end lost 5 bases, the J end lost 1 base, and 14 bases lay between the germline ends. This CDR3 is 15 amino acids long. The germline gives CDR1 SQVTM, CDR2 ANQGSEA. CDR3 residues: CSVKSEGGNTGELFF. CDR3 DNA sequence: TGCAGCGTTAAGTCGGAGGGGGGGAACACCGGGGAGCTGTTTTTT.

CDR3: CASSTSIGGDGYTF. The CDR3, as DNA: TGTGCCAGTAGTACCTCCATAGGGGGAGATGGCTACACCTTC. The V and J genes are TRBV19 and TRBJ1-2; D is perhaps TRBD1 (6 bases). The CDR3 consists of 14 residues. Trimming cost V 4 bases and J 6 bases, with 15 bases left between them. The V gene's germline CDR1 is LNHDA and CDR2 SQIVND (reference sequence).

This clonotype was counted only a few times. The genes are TRBV28 and TRBJ1-2; D perhaps matches TRBD1 (5 bases). Trimming cost V 5 bases and J 8 bases, with 12 bases left between them. In germline, CDR1 is MDHEN, CDR2 SYDVKM. The CDR3 has 12 residues. CDR3 in DNA: TGTGCCAGCAGTCCCAGGGAATACGGCTACACCTTC. Translated: CASSPREYGYTF.

This clonotype was seen ten or more times. The V call is TRBV29-1, the J call TRBJ1-2, with unresolved D. Germline CDR1 reads SQVTM; CDR2 reads ANQGSEA. The CDR3 runs to 11 residues. Trimming pared 6 bases from V and 2 bases from J, leaving 7 bases between. CDR3 DNA: TGCAGCGTAGGGCAGAACTATGGCTACACCTTC. Its protein is CSVGQNYGYTF.

Many counts were recorded for this clonotype. The chain carries TRBV5-1 and TRBJ2-5; D is perhaps TRBD2 (7 bases). Germline V gives CDR1 SGHRS, CDR2 YFSETQ. CDR3 length: 14 amino acids. The germline V and J ends were trimmed by 5 bases and 0 bases, with 11 bases remaining between them. The CDR3 reads CASRGGAYQETQYF. CDR3 sequence (DNA): TGCGCCAGCAGGGGGGGGGCCTACCAAGAGACCCAGTACTTC.

The CDR3 protein is CASSEVVAGTSTDTQYF. CDR3 bases: TGCGCCAGCAGTGAGGTAGTAGCGGGGACTAGCACAGATACGCAGTATTTT. The gene calls are TRBV10-2 and TRBJ2-3, with 8 nucleotides matching TRBD2. The CDR3 spans 17 residues. J was trimmed by 0 bases and V by 2 bases; bases with no gene match: 7. Germline loops: CDR1 WSHSY, CDR2 SAAADI.

This clonotype turned up a few times. The genes are TRBV4-3 and TRBJ2-1, with D perhaps matching TRBD1 (6 bases). CDR3 length equals 14 residues. Trimming left V 4 bases short and J 12 bases short, with 19 bases between. In germline, CDR1 is LGHNA, CDR2 YSLEER. CDR3 residues: CASSPRRQERGQFF. The DNA of the CDR3 is TGCGCCAGCAGCCCACGGCGACAGGAGAGAGGGCAGTTCTTC.

The chain joins TRBV11-3 to TRBJ2-3; TRBD2 agrees at 13 bases. CDR3 length: 16 amino acids. Germline lookup yields CDR1 SGHNT and CDR2 YENEEA. V lost 5 bases to trimming and J lost 5 bases; unmatched junction nucleotides: 7. CDR3 sequence reads: CASSARTSGGGDTQYF. CDR3 DNA sequence: TGTGCCAGCAGCGCGCGGACTAGCGGGGGAGGAGATACGCAGTATTTT.

This clonotype has just a few counts. The V gene is TRBV3-1, the J gene TRBJ1-2; 8 bases match TRBD1. Germline V CDR1 and CDR2: LGHDT, YNNKEL (reference sequence). The V gene end was trimmed by 0 bases and the J gene end by 7 bases; junction bases not matched to a gene: 7. The CDR3 has 15 amino acids. As DNA, the CDR3 is TGTGCCAGCAGCCAAGAAAGGGGCAGGGGGCTTGGCTACACCTTC. Its translation: CASSQERGRGLGYTF.

This clonotype was recorded a few times. The CDR3 loop reads CSARRGSENIQYF. The CDR3 region has the DNA TGCAGTGCTAGACGGGGATCAGAAAACATTCAGTACTTC. The chain combines TRBV20-1 with TRBJ2-4, with D maybe TRBD2 (5 bases). Trimming cost V 2 bases and J 5 bases, with 10 bases left between them. The CDR3 is 13 amino acids. Germline lookup yields CDR1 DFQATT and CDR2 SNEGSKA (reference sequence).

There are a few counts of this clonotype. The chain carries TRBV6-6 and TRBJ2-5; the D is unclear. V lost 2 bases and J lost 2, with 9 bases in between. Germline CDR1 is MNHNY and CDR2 is SVGAGI (reference sequence). The CDR3 loop spans 14 amino acids. Here the CDR3 reads CASSYNAAQETQYF. The DNA of the CDR3 is TGTGCCAGCAGTTACAACGCGGCTCAAGAGACCCAGTACTTC.

The chain uses TRBV7-9 and TRBJ2-2; D is unresolved. This CDR3 spans 12 amino acids. Germline V gene data show CDR1 as SEHNR and CDR2 as FQNEAQ (reference sequence). V gave up 3 bases and J gave up 9 bases, with 8 bases separating them. CDR3 protein: CASSFLRRELFF. CDR3 coding DNA: TGTGCCAGCAGCTTTCTGCGCCGGGAGCTGTTTTTT.

The chain employs TRBV7-2 and TRBJ1-1; D is undetermined. CDR1 is SGHTA, CDR2 FQGNSA, per germline. The CDR3 is 14 amino acids. V was pared by 3 bases and J by 3 bases, with 11 bases between. The chain's CDR3 is CASSFTSEDTEAFF. CDR3 DNA sequence: TGTGCCAGCAGCTTCACGAGTGAGGACACTGAAGCTTTCTTT.

The table lists this clonotype with a few counts. The chain combines TRBV7-2 with TRBJ2-7; no clear D. The CDR3 runs to 13 residues. CDR1 is SGHTA, CDR2 FQGNSA, per germline. Between the trimmed V and J ends, which lost 3 bases and 2 bases, there was a span of 8 bases. This CDR3 is CASSFLFAYEQYF. The CDR3 DNA follows: TGTGCCAGCAGCTTCCTATTCGCCTACGAGCAGTACTTC.

This clonotype was seen a handful of times. DNA of the CDR3: TGTGCCAGCAGCGTAGGTGCAGGGGCAGCGAACACTGAAGCTTTCTTT. Translated: CASSVGAGAANTEAFF. The chain links TRBV7-6 to TRBJ1-1; D may be TRBD1 (6 bases). The CDR3 covers 16 residues. The ends were cut back, 5 bases at V and 1 base at J, with 17 bases in the middle. The germline CDR1 and CDR2 sequences are SGHVS and FNYEAQ.

This sequence joins TRBV15 and TRBJ2-5; D is tentatively TRBD1 or TRBD2 (5 bases each). Germline CDR1 and CDR2: LNHNV and YYDKDF (reference sequence). The CDR3 extends over 15 amino acids. V was cut by 3 bases and J by 5 bases, with 16 bases left in between. The chain's CDR3 is CATSSYGTELETQYF. DNA of the CDR3: TGTGCCACCAGCAGCTACGGGACGGAGCTTGAGACCCAGTACTTC.

The table lists this clonotype with many counts. This chain uses TRBV5-1 with TRBJ2-7; D call uncertain. Germline CDR1 SGHRS, CDR2 YFSETQ. V was clipped by 2 bases and J by 1 base, with 7 bases between them. CDR3 length equals 13 residues. The CDR3 nucleotides are TGCGCCAGCAGCTTCCGGCCGTCCTACGAGCAGTACGTC. Amino acid sequence: CASSFRPSYEQYV.

This clonotype was found a few times. The V gene is TRBV6-5, the J gene TRBJ2-7; TRBD2 aligns across 8 bases. After removal of 7 bases from V and 2 bases from J, the junction contained 4 bases not matched to a gene. The CDR3 contains 13 residues. The V gene's germline CDR1 is MNHEY and CDR2 SVGAGI. CDR3 protein: CASKPGGPYEQYF. In DNA, the CDR3 is TGTGCCAGCAAGCCGGGGGGGCCCTACGAGCAGTACTTC.